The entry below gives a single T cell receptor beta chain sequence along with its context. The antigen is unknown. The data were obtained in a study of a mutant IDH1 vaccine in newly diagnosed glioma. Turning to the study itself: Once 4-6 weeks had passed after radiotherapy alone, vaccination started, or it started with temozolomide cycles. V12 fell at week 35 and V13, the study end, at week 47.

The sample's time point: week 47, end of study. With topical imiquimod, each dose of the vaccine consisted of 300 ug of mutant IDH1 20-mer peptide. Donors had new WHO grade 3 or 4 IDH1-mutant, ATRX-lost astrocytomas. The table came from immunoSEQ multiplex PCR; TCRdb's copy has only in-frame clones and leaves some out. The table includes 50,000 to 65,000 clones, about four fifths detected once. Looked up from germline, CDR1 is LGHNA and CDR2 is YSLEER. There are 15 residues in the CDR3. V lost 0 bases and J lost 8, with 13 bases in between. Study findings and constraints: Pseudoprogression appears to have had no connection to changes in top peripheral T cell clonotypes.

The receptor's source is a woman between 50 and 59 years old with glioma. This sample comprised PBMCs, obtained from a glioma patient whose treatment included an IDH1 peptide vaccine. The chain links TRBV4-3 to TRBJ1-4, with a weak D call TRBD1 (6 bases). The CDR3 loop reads CASSQDGRGGEKLFF. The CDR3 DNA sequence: TGCGCCAGCAGCCAAGATGGGAGAGGGGGAGAAAAACTGTTTTTT.